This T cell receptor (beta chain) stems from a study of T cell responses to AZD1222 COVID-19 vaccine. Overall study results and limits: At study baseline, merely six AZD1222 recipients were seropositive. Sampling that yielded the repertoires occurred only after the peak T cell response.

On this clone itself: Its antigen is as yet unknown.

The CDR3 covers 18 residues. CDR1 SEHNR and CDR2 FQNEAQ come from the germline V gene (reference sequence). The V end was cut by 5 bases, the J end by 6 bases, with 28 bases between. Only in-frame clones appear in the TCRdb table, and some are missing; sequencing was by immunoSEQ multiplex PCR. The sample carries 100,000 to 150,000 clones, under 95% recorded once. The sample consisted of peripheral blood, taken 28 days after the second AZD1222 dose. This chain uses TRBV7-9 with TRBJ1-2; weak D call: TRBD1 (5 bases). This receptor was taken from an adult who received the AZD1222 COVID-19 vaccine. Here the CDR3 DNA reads TGTGCCAGCAGCCCGAAAGCCGCCGGGACGTCGAGACCAGATGGCTACACCTTC. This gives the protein CASSPKAAGTSRPDGYTF.